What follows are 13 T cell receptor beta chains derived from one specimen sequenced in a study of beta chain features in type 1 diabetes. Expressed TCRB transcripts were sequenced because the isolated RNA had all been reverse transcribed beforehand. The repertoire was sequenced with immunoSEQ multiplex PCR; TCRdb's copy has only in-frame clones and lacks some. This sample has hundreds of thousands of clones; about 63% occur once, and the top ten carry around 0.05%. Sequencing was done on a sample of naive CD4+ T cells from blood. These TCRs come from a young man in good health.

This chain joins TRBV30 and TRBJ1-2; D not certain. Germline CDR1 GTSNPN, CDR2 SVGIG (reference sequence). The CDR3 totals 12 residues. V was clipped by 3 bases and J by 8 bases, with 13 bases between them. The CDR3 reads CAWRGGYLGYTF. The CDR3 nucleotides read TGTGCCTGGAGGGGAGGCTACTTAGGCTACACCTTC.

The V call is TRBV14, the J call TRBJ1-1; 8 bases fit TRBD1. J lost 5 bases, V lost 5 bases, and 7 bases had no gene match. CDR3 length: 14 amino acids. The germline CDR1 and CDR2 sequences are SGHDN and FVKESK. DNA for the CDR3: TGTGCCAGCAGCTCAAGGACAGGGAATACTGAAGCTTTCTTT. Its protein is CASSSRTGNTEAFF.

The CDR3 reads CASSSTHGTGFNEQFF. The CDR3 DNA follows: TGTGCCAGCAGTTCCACACACGGGACAGGGTTTAATGAGCAGTTCTTC. The chain carries TRBV27 and TRBJ2-1, with 9 bases matching TRBD1. CDR3 size: 16 residues. Germline-derived CDR1 and CDR2 are MNHEY and SMNVEV (reference sequence). Trimming removed 4 bases from V and 7 bases from J; junction bases left unmatched: 11.

The CDR3 nucleotides are TGTGCCAGCAGCCAGAATAGCAGGGGCAATCAGCCCCAGCATTTT. This translates into CASSQNSRGNQPQHF. This chain links TRBV4-2 with TRBJ1-5, with D tentatively TRBD1 (5 bases). Germline-derived CDR1 and CDR2 are LGHNA and YNFKEQ. This CDR3 region has 15 residues. V was trimmed by 3 bases and J by 2 bases, leaving 11 bases between them.

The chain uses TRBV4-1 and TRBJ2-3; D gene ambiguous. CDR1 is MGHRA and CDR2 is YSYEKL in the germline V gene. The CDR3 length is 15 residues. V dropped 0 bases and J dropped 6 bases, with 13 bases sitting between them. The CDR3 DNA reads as TGCGCCAGCAGCCAAGAAGGAGCTCTTACGGATACGCAGTATTTT. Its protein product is CASSQEGALTDTQYF.

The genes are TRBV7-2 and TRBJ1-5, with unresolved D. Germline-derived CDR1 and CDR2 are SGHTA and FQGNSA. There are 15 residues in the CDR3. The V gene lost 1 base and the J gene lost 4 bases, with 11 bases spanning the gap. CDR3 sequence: CASSLVTGWNQPQHF. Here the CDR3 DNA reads TGTGCCAGCAGCTTAGTTACGGGGTGGAATCAGCCCCAGCATTTT.

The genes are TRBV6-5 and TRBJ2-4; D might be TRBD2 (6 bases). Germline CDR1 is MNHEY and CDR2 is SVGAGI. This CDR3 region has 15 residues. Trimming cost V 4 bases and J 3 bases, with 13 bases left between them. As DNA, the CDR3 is TGTGCCAGCAGTTTGGGGGGACGGGGCAAAAACATTCAGTACTTC. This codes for CASSLGGRGKNIQYF.

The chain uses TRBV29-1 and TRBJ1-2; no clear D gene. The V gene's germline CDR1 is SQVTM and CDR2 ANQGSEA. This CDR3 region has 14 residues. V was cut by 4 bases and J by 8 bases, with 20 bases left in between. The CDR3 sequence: CSVALLDPSRGYTF. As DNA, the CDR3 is TGCAGCGTTGCTTTACTTGACCCCTCGAGGGGCTACACCTTC.

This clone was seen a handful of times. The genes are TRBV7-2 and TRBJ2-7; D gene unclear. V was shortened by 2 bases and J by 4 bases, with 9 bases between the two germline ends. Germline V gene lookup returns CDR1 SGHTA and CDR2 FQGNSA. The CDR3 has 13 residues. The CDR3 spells CASSLRVGYEQYF. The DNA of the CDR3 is TGTGCCAGCAGCTTACGCGTCGGGTACGAGCAGTACTTC.

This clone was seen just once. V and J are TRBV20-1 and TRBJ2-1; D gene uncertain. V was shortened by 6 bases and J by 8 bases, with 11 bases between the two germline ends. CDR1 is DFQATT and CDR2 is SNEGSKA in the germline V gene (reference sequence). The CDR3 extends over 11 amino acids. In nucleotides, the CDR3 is TGCAGTGCAGGAAGGGCAGATGAGCAGTTCTTC. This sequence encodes CSAGRADEQFF.

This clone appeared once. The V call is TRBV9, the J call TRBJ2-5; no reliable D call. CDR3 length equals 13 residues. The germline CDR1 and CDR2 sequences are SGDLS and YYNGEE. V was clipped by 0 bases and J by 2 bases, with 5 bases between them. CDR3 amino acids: CASSVVPQETQYF. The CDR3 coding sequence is TGTGCCAGCAGCGTAGTGCCACAAGAGACCCAGTACTTC.

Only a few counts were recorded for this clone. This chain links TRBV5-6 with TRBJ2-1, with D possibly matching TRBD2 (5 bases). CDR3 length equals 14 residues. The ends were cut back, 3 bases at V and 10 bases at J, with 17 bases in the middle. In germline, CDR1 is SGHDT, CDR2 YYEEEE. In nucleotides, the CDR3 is TGTGCCAGCAGCTACCGAGCGGCCCGTCGGGAGCAGTTCTTC. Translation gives CASSYRAARREQFF.

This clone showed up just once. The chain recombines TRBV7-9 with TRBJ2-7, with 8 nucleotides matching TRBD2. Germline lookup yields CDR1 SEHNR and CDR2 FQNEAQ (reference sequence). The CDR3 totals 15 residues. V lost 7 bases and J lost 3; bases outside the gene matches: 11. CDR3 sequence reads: CASTDVPAGDYEQYF. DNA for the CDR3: TGTGCCAGCACCGACGTACCAGCGGGGGACTACGAGCAGTACTTC.